The 8 T cell receptor beta chains given below trace back to one sample, sequenced in a study of blood T cell repertoires in COVID-19. TCRdb's copy holds only in-frame clones and misses some; the assay was immunoSEQ multiplex PCR. The data hold a few hundred thousand clones, with 88% observed a single time. Source material: peripheral blood. The source of these receptors is a woman in her forties or fifties with COVID-19, enrolled during active disease.

DNA for the CDR3: TGTGCCAGCAGTCAAACAGGATGGGATCAGCCCCAGCATTTT. Translated, it gives CASSQTGWDQPQHF. The genes are TRBV25-1 and TRBJ1-5; tentatively, D is TRBD1 (5 bases). The CDR3 contains 14 residues. Germline V gene lookup returns CDR1 MGHDK and CDR2 SYGVNS. The V end was cut by 5 bases, the J end by 5 bases, with 13 bases between. Drawing the rest from reference TRBV25-1 and TRBJ1-5, the complete variable domain is EADIYQTPRYLVIGTGKKITLECSQTMGHDKMYWYQQDPGMELHLIHYSYGVNSTEKGDLSSESTVSRIRTEHFPLTLESARPSHTSQYLCASSQTGWDQPQHFGDGTRLSIL.

CDR3 sequence reads: CASSLEGWDTEAFF. DNA of the CDR3: TGTGCCAGCAGCTTGGAGGGGTGGGACACTGAAGCTTTCTTT. The chain combines TRBV7-3 with TRBJ1-1; TRBD1 is a possible D gene (5 bases). Trimming shortened V by 3 bases and J by 3 bases, and 11 bases separated the two germline ends. Germline loops: CDR1 SGHTA, CDR2 FQGTGA. CDR3 length: 14 residues.

This chain joins TRBV11-3 and TRBJ1-1, with D uncertain. Germline V gene lookup returns CDR1 SGHNT and CDR2 YENEEA. The CDR3 spans 13 residues. V lost 2 bases and J lost 3, with 7 bases in between. The CDR3 DNA reads TGTGCCAGCAGCTTAACAGCTCACACTGAAGCTTTCTTT. Amino acid sequence: CASSLTAHTEAFF.

CDR3 region: CASSDPGESAFF. Here the CDR3 DNA reads TGCGCCAGCAGTGATCCCGGGGAGTCGGCTTTCTTT. This rearrangement joins TRBV10-1 to TRBJ1-1; no clear D. The CDR3 length is 12 residues. From germline, CDR1 is WNHNN and CDR2 SYGVQD (reference sequence). V lost 3 bases and J lost 11, with 13 bases in between.

The chain couples TRBV11-3 to TRBJ1-1; possibly TRBD1 for D (5 bases). Germline loops: CDR1 SGHNT, CDR2 YENEEA. The V end lost 5 bases, the J end lost 5 bases, and 12 bases lay between the germline ends. CDR3 length: 13 residues. The CDR3 loop reads CASSQGLETEAFF. The CDR3 DNA reads as TGTGCCAGCAGCCAGGGCCTGGAGACTGAAGCTTTCTTT.

The chain couples TRBV7-2 to TRBJ2-1; 7 positions match TRBD1. V trimming: 6 bases; J trimming: 3 bases; junction bases outside the gene matches: 5. Germline values: CDR1 SGHTA, CDR2 FQGNSA. This CDR3 spans 14 amino acids. The CDR3 sequence: CASSSRQGYNEQFF. The CDR3 DNA sequence: TGTGCCAGCAGTTCCAGACAGGGCTACAATGAGCAGTTCTTC.

J is TRBJ2-3 and V is TRBV7-7; D is undetermined. The CDR3 has 15 residues. Germline V gene sequence: CDR1 SSHAT, CDR2 FNYEAQ (reference sequence). V lost 1 base to trimming and J lost 1 base, with 9 bases between them. The CDR3 DNA follows: TGTGCCAGCAGCTTAGGGTTGGCGGGCACAGATACGCAGTATTTT. Translated, it gives CASSLGLAGTDTQYF.

This rearrangement joins TRBV7-3 to TRBJ2-1; 10 bases match TRBD2. Germline V gene data show CDR1 as SGHTA and CDR2 as FQGTGA. This CDR3 has 15 residues. J gave up 4 bases and V 4 bases, and 4 bases lay outside the gene matches. In DNA form, the CDR3 reads TGTGCCAGCAGCTCCGGGACTAGCGTTTACAATGAGCAGTTCTTC. Encoded protein: CASSSGTSVYNEQFF.